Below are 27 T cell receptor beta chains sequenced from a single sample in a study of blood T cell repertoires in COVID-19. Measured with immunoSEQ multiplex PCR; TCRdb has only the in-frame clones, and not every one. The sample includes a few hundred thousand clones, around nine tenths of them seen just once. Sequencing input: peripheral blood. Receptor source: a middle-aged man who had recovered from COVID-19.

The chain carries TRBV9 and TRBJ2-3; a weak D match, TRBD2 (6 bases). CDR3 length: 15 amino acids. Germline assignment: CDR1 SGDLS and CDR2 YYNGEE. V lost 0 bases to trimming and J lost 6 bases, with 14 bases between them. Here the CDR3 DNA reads TGTGCCAGCAGCGTAGGCGGGAACTCACCCGATACGCAGTATTTT. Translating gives CASSVGGNSPDTQYF.

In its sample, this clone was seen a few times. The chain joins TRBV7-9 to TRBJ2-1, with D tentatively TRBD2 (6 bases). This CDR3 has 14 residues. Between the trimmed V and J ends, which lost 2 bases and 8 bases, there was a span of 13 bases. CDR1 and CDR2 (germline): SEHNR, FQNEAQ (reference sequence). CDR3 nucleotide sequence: TGTGCCAGCAGCTTACTCCGGGAGCCGGATGAGCAGTTCTTC. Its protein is CASSLLREPDEQFF.

CDR3 sequence: CASSYGVRNTIYF. CDR3 nucleotides: TGTGCCAGCAGCTACGGGGTCAGAAACACCATATATTTT. The chain combines TRBV7-9 with TRBJ1-3; D gene ambiguous. In germline, CDR1 is SEHNR, CDR2 FQNEAQ (reference sequence). The CDR3 spans 13 residues. V was shortened by 4 bases and J by 5 bases, with 9 bases between the two germline ends.

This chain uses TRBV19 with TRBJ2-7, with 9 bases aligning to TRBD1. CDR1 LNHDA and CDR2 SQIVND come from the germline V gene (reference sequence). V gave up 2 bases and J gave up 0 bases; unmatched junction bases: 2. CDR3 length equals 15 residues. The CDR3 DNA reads TGTGCCAGTAGTATAAACAGGGGGCACTCCTACGAGCAGTACTTC. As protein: CASSINRGHSYEQYF.

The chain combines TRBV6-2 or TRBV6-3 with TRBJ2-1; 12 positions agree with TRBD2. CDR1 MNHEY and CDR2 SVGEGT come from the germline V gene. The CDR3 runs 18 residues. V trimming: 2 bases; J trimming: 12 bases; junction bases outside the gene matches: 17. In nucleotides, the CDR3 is TGTGCCAGCAGTTACCCTCCGCTAGCGGGAGGGCGACAATGGGGGCAGTTCTTC. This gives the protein CASSYPPLAGGRQWGQFF.

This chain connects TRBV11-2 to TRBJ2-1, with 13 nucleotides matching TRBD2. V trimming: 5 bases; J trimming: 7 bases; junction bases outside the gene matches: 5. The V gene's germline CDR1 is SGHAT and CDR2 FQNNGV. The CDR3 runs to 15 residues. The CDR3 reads CASSPVTSGRNEQFF. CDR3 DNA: TGTGCCAGCAGCCCAGTGACTAGCGGGAGGAATGAGCAGTTCTTC.

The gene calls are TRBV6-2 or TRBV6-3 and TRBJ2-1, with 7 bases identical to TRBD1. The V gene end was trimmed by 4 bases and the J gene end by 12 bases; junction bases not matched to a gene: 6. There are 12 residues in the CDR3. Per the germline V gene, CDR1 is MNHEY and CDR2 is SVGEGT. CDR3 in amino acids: CASSFTAGGQFF. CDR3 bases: TGTGCCAGCAGTTTCACGGCAGGGGGGCAGTTCTTC.

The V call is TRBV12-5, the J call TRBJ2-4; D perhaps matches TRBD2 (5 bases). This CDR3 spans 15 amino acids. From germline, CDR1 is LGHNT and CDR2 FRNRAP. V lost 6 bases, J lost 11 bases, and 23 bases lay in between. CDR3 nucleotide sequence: TGTGCTAGTGGCGCCCCGGGAAACGGCGGCTATTTTCAGTACTTC. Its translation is CASGAPGNGGYFQYF. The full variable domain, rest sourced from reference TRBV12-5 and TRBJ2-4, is DARVTQTPRHKVTEMGQEVTMRCQPILGHNTVFWYRQTMMQGLELLAYFRNRAPLDDSGMPKDRFSAEMPDATLATLKIQPSEPRDSAVYFCASGAPGNGGYFQYFGAGTRLSVL.

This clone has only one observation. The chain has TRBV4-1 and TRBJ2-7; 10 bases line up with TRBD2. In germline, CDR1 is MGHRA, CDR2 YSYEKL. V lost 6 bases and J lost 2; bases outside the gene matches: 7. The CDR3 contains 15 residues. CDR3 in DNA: TGCGCCAGCAGAATTACTAGCGGGGCCCCCTACGAGCAGTACTTC. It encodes CASRITSGAPYEQYF.

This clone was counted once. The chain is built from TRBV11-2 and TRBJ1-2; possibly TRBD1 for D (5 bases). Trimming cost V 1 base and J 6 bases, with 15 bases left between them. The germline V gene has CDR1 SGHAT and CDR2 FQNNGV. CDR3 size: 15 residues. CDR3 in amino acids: CASSLGKWGVDGYTF. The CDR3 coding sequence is TGTGCCAGCAGCTTAGGAAAGTGGGGGGTGGATGGCTACACCTTC.

CDR3 DNA sequence: TGCAGCGTTGATCAACTAGCGGGAGGGAGTTGGCAGTTCTTC. Its protein is CSVDQLAGGSWQFF. The V call is TRBV29-1, the J call TRBJ2-1; 13 positions agree with TRBD2. Germline loops: CDR1 SQVTM, CDR2 ANQGSEA. The CDR3 is made up of 14 amino acids. V lost 3 bases to trimming and J lost 12 bases; unmatched junction nucleotides: 8.

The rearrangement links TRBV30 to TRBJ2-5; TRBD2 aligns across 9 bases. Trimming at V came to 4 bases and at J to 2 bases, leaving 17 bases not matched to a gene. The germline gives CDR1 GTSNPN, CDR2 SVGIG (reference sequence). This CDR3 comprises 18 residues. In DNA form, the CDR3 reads TGTGCCTGGACAAAAAGAAGCGGGAGGTGGGGAGGGCAAGAGACCCAGTACTTC. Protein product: CAWTKRSGRWGGQETQYF.

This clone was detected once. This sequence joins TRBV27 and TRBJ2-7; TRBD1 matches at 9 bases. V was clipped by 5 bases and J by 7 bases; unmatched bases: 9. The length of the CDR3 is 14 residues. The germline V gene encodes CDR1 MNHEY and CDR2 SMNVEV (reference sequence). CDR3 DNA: TGTGCCAGCAGTCCCGCGGGACAGGGAGTTGAGCAGTACTTC. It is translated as CASSPAGQGVEQYF.

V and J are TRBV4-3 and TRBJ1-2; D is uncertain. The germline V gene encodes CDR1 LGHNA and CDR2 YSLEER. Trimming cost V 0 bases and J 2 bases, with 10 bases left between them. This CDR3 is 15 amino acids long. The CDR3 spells CASSQEVGNNYGYTF. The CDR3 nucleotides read TGCGCCAGCAGCCAAGAGGTCGGGAACAACTATGGCTACACCTTC.

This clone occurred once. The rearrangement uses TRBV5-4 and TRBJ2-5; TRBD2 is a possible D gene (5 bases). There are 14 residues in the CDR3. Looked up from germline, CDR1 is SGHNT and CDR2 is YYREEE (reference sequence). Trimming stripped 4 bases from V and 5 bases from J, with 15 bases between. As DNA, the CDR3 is TGTGCCAGCAGCCCCCGCGGTGGGAGCGAGACCCAGTACTTC. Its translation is CASSPRGGSETQYF. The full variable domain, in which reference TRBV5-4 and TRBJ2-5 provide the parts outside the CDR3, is ETGVTQSPTHLIKTRGQQVTLRCSSQSGHNTVSWYQQALGQGPQFIFQYYREEENGRGNFPPRFSGLQFPNYSSELNVNALELDDSALYLCASSPRGGSETQYFGPGTRLLVL.

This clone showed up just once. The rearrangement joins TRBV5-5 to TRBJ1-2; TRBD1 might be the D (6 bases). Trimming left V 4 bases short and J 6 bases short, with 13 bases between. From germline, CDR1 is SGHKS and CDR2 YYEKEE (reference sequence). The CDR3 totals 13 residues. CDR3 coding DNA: TGTGCCAGCAGCATCCCGGACAGAGATGGCTACACCTTC. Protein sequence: CASSIPDRDGYTF. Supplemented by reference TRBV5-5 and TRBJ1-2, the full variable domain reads DAGVTQSPTHLIKTRGQQVTLRCSPISGHKSVSWYQQVLGQGPQFIFQYYEKEERGRGNFPDRFSARQFPNYSSELNVNALLLGDSALYLCASSIPDRDGYTFGSGTRLTVV.

The CDR3 spells CASSLAGTGPNYGYTF. Written as DNA, the CDR3 is TGTGCCAGCAGTTTGGCCGGGACAGGGCCTAACTATGGCTACACCTTC. V usage is TRBV27 and J usage is TRBJ1-2, with TRBD1 matching over 9 bases. The ends lost 3 bases at V and 0 bases at J; junction bases unmatched: 5. Germline V lookup: CDR1 MNHEY, CDR2 SMNVEV (reference sequence). The CDR3 is 16 residues long.

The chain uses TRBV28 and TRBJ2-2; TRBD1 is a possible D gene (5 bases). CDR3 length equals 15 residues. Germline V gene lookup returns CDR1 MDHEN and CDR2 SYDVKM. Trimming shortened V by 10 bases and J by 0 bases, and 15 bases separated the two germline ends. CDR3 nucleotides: TGTGCCATTCCCCAGGGTTCCGCGAACACCGGGGAGCTGTTTTTT. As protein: CAIPQGSANTGELFF.

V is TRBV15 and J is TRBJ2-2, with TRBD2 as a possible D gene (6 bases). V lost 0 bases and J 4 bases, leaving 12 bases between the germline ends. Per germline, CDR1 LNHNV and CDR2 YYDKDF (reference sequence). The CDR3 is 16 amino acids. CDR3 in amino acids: CATSRDYAGSTGELFF. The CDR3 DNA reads TGTGCCACCAGCAGAGATTATGCGGGGTCCACCGGGGAGCTGTTTTTT.

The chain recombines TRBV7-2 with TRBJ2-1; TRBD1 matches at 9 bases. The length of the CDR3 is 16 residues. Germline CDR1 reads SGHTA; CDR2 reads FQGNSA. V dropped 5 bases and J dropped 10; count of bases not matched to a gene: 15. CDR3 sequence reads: CASSAHLRDRVIEQFF. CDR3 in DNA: TGTGCCAGCAGCGCTCATCTCCGGGACAGGGTAATCGAGCAGTTCTTC.

As DNA, the CDR3 is TGTGCCAGCAGCTTGGGACTAGCGGCCAACAATGAGCAGTTCTTC. Protein: CASSLGLAANNEQFF. This sequence joins TRBV5-4 and TRBJ2-1, with 9 bases matching TRBD2. This CDR3 contains 15 residues. Germline trimming cut 0 bases from V and 5 bases from J; bases unmatched to any gene: 3. The germline gives CDR1 SGHNT, CDR2 YYREEE (reference sequence). Variable domain in full (rest from reference TRBV5-4 and TRBJ2-1): ETGVTQSPTHLIKTRGQQVTLRCSSQSGHNTVSWYQQALGQGPQFIFQYYREEENGRGNFPPRFSGLQFPNYSSELNVNALELDDSALYLCASSLGLAANNEQFFGPGTRLTVL.

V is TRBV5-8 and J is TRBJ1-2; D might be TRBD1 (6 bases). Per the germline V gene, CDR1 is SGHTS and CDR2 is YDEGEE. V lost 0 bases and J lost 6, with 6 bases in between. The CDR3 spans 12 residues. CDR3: CASSLDRDGYTF. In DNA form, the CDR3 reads TGTGCCAGCAGCTTGGACAGGGATGGCTACACCTTC.

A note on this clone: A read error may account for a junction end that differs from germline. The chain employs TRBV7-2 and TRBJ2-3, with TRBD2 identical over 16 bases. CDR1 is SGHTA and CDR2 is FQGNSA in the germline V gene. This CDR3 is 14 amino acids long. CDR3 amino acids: CASSLDLGTSGRDF. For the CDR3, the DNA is TGTGCCAGCAGCCTAGACCTAGGGACTAGCGGGAGGGATTTT.

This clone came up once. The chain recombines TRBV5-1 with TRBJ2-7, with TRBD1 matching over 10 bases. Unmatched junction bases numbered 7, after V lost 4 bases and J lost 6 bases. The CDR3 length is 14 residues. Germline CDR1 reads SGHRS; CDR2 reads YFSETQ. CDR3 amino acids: CASSSSGQGSEQYF. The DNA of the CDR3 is TGCGCCAGCAGCAGTTCGGGACAGGGGTCCGAGCAGTACTTC.

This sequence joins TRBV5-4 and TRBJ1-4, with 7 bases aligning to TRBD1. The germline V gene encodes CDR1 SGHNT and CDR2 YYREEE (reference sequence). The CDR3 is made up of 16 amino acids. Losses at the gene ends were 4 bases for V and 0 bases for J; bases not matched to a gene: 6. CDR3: CASSGTTGTTNEKLFF. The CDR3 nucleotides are TGTGCCAGCAGCGGGACGACAGGGACAACTAATGAAAAACTGTTTTTT.

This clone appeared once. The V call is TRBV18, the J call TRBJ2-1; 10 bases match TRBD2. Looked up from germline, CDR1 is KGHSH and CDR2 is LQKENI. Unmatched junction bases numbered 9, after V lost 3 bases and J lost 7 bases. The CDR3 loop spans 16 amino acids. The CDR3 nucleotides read TGTGCCAGCTCACCGATAGCGGGGGGTCTAGGGAATGAGCAGTTCTTC. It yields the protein CASSPIAGGLGNEQFF.

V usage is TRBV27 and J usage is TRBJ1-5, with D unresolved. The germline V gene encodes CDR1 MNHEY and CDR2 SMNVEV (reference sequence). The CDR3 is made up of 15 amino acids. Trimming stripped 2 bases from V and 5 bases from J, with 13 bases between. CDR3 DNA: TGTGCCAGCAGTTTACTCGGAGGAAGCCATCAGCCCCAGCATTTT. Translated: CASSLLGGSHQPQHF.